This is a list of T cell receptor beta chains from one sample in a study of blood T cells in healthy people across ages. TCRdb re-analysed the 5' RACE reads in MiXCR, keeping a single row per CDR3 protein. The sample has some 1.6 million distinct CDR3 sequences; around 35% are singletons. The source material was blood. All receptors derive from a woman aged 25 to 39 in good health. Both conserved end residues are part of each CDR3. D genes are given only for firm matches. Rows give clone size only sometimes, using once, few, many, or a class for an expanded clone.

j_call clone_size v_call d_call cdr3_aa cdr3_nt
TRBJ2-1 NA TRBV12-3/TRBV12-4 TRBD1 CASSIRDSKFF TGTGCCAGCAGTATCCGGGACAGCAAGTTCTTC
TRBJ2-7 NA TRBV18 TRBD1 CASSPEGQGMKYF TGTGCCAGCTCACCAGAGGGACAGGGCATGAAGTACTTC
TRBJ1-1 NA TRBV20-1 NA CSAREGTPALGAFF TGCAGTGCTAGAGAGGGGACCCCGGCATTGGGAGCTTTCTTT
TRBJ2-7 NA TRBV5-1 TRBD1 CASSSGQGAREQYF TGCGCCAGCAGCTCGGGACAGGGGGCGCGAGAGCAGTACTTC
TRBJ1-5 NA TRBV20-1 NA CSAQKGIGTNSNQPQHF TGCAGTGCTCAAAAGGGGATAGGCACTAATAGCAATCAGCCCCAGCATTTT
TRBJ2-6 few TRBV12-3/TRBV12-4 NA CASIIHSGANVLTF TGTGCCAGCATTATCCACTCTGGGGCCAACGTCCTGACTTTC
TRBJ2-3 NA TRBV12-3/TRBV12-4 NA CASLQGDTQYF TGTGCCAGTCTGCAGGGAGATACGCAGTATTTT
TRBJ2-5 few TRBV7-6 NA CASSPIVRAITEQNF TGTGCCAGCAGCCCCATTGTCAGGGCAATAACCGAGCAGAACTTC
TRBJ2-5 few TRBV3-1 NA CASSRPLSAGIETQYF TGTGCCAGCAGCCGCCCGCTTAGCGCGGGGATTGAGACCCAGTACTTC
TRBJ1-2 NA TRBV12-3/TRBV12-4 TRBD1 CASSLGTGRDGYTF TGTGCCAGCAGTTTAGGGACAGGGCGCGATGGCTACACCTTC
TRBJ2-5 NA TRBV7-2 TRBD2 CASSLGTSPKTQYF TGTGCCAGCAGCTTAGGGACTAGCCCGAAGACCCAGTACTTC
TRBJ2-3 NA TRBV6-2/TRBV6-3 NA CASSYLLSGLSTDTQYF TGTGCCAGCAGTTACCTATTGAGCGGCCTTAGCACAGATACGCAGTATTTT
TRBJ1-4 NA TRBV20-1 NA CSARDRGSTNEKLFF TGCAGTGCTAGAGATAGGGGTTCCACTAATGAAAAACTGTTTTTT
TRBJ1-1 NA TRBV4-1 NA CASSQVGEGSGTEAFF TGCGCCAGCAGCCAAGTAGGTGAGGGCTCGGGCACTGAAGCTTTCTTT
TRBJ1-2 NA TRBV7-3 NA CASSPGRGWDGYTF TGTGCCAGCAGCCCAGGGCGGGGATGGGATGGCTACACCTTC
TRBJ1-3 NA TRBV4-1 NA CASSQDHVYSGNTIYF TGCGCCAGCAGCCAAGATCACGTGTACTCTGGAAACACCATATATTTT
TRBJ2-6 NA TRBV28 TRBD1 CASSLQGVVLTF TGTGCCAGCAGTTTACAGGGGGTGGTCCTGACTTTC
TRBJ2-6 NA TRBV2 TRBD1 CASRRGPVASGANVLTF TGTGCCAGCCGAAGGGGGCCGGTAGCCTCTGGGGCCAACGTCCTGACTTTC
TRBJ1-6 NA TRBV6-1 NA CASSDPHSTRTLLHF TGTGCCAGCAGTGATCCCCATAGTACCCGAACCCTACTCCACTTT
TRBJ1-6 few TRBV20-1 TRBD1 CSATGQGVSPLHF TGCAGTGCCACCGGACAGGGTGTTTCACCCCTCCACTTT
TRBJ2-3 few TRBV20-1 NA CSARWRGIATQYF TGCAGTGCCAGGTGGCGGGGCATAGCTACGCAGTATTTT
TRBJ2-2 many TRBV7-6 NA CASSLAEGYTGELFF TGTGCCAGCAGCTTAGCGGAGGGCTACACCGGGGAGCTGTTTTTT
TRBJ2-7 few TRBV20-1 NA CSARDHPSRTYEQYF TGCAGTGCTAGAGATCATCCTAGCAGAACCTACGAGCAGTACTTC
TRBJ2-7 NA TRBV4-1 NA CASSYGRDGSYEQYF TGCGCCAGCAGCTATGGAAGGGACGGCTCCTACGAGCAGTACTTC
TRBJ1-5 NA TRBV2 NA CASSLGPRASPQHF TGTGCCAGCAGTCTGGGCCCCCGCGCCAGCCCCCAGCATTTT
TRBJ2-3 NA TRBV15 NA CAASRDSEGGTDTQYF TGTGCCGCCAGCAGAGATTCAGAGGGGGGCACAGATACGCAGTATTTT
TRBJ2-5 many TRBV7-6 NA CASSLGPLETQYF TGTGCCAGCAGCTTAGGACCTCTCGAGACCCAGTACTTC
TRBJ2-3 few TRBV5-1 NA CASSFPGVTDTQYF TGCGCCAGCAGCTTCCCAGGAGTCACAGATACGCAGTATTTT
TRBJ2-7 few TRBV20-1 NA CSASRGGGNSYEQYF TGCAGTGCTAGCAGGGGTGGCGGGAACTCCTACGAGCAGTACTTC
TRBJ2-1 few TRBV3-1 NA CASSPRPSSEQFF TGTGCCAGCAGCCCCCGTCCGTCGTCTGAGCAGTTCTTC
TRBJ2-5 NA TRBV5-6 NA CASSLFAGTEETQYF TGTGCCAGCAGCTTGTTCGCAGGGACCGAAGAGACCCAGTACTTC
TRBJ2-7 few TRBV20-1 TRBD2 CSARDSFSLAGTYEQYF TGCAGTGCTAGGGATTCCTTTAGTCTAGCGGGTACCTACGAGCAGTACTTC
TRBJ2-6 few TRBV20-1 NA CSARAAASSGANVLTF TGCAGTGCTAGGGCAGCAGCGAGCTCTGGGGCCAACGTCCTGACTTTC
TRBJ1-2 few TRBV10-3 NA CAISDRGMDYGYTF TGTGCCATCAGTGATCGGGGGATGGACTATGGCTACACCTTC
TRBJ2-7 NA TRBV3-1 NA CASSQAGERYEQYF TGTGCCAGCAGCCAAGCGGGTGAGCGCTACGAGCAGTACTTC
TRBJ2-1 NA TRBV7-2 TRBD1 CASSLRTGVINEQFF TGTGCCAGCAGCCTTAGGACAGGGGTAATCAATGAGCAGTTCTTC
TRBJ2-3 NA TRBV5-6 TRBD1 CASGPRGRSDTQYF TGTGCCAGCGGCCCCAGGGGGCGCTCAGATACGCAGTATTTT
TRBJ2-2 NA TRBV30 NA CAWSGVAGELFF TGTGCCTGGAGTGGAGTGGCCGGGGAGCTGTTTTTT
TRBJ2-7 few TRBV5-6 TRBD2 CASSLLDLAGDHEQYF TGTGCCAGCAGCTTGCTTGACCTAGCGGGAGACCACGAGCAGTACTTC
TRBJ1-2 few TRBV13 TRBD1 CASSPGGQGHNYGYTF TGTGCCAGCAGCCCAGGGGGACAGGGGCATAACTATGGCTACACCTTC
TRBJ1-3 NA TRBV9 NA CASSVFGNTIYF TGTGCCAGCAGCGTATTCGGAAACACCATATATTTT
TRBJ2-1 NA TRBV12-3/TRBV12-4 NA CASSLRPHPGNEQFF TGTGCCAGCAGTTTGAGGCCTCACCCAGGCAATGAGCAGTTCTTC
TRBJ2-5 NA TRBV7-2 NA CASSFSVDGAYQETQYF TGTGCCAGCAGCTTTTCCGTAGATGGAGCATACCAAGAGACCCAGTACTTC
TRBJ1-6 many TRBV29-1 NA CSVEKDYDSPLHF TGCAGCGTTGAAAAGGATTACGATTCACCCCTCCACTTT
TRBJ2-7 once TRBV20-1 TRBD1 CSARVEGQAYEQYF TGCAGCGCTAGAGTTGAGGGACAGGCCTACGAGCAGTACTTC
TRBJ2-1 NA TRBV12-3/TRBV12-4 TRBD2 CASSELAGARNEQFF TGTGCCAGCAGTGAGCTAGCGGGAGCGAGAAATGAGCAGTTCTTC
TRBJ2-7 many TRBV29-1 NA CSVEEWIRSSYEQYF TGCAGCGTTGAAGAATGGATCCGCAGCTCCTACGAGCAGTACTTC
TRBJ2-4 once TRBV7-9 TRBD1 CASSRSGQGAREQYF TGTGCCAGCAGCCGTTCGGGACAGGGGGCAAGGGAGCAGTACTTC
TRBJ1-1 few TRBV5-1 NA CASSLDQGRTAFF TGCGCCAGCAGCTTGGATCAGGGGCGAACGGCTTTCTTT
TRBJ2-5 few TRBV20-1 NA CSARDWAAQETQYF TGCAGTGCTAGAGATTGGGCAGCCCAAGAGACCCAGTACTTC